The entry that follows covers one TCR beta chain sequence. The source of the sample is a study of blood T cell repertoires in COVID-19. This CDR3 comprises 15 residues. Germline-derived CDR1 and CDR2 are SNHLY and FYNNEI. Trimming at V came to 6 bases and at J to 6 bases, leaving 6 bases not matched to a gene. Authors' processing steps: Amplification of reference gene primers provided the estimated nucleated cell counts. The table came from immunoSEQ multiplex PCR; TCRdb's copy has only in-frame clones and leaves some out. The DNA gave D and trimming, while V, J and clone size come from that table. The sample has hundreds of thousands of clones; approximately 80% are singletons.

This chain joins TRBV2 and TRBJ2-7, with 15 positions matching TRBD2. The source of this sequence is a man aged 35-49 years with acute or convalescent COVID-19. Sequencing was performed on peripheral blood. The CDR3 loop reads CASRLGLAGGSEQYF. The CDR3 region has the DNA TGTGCCAGCAGACTGGGACTAGCGGGAGGAAGCGAGCAGTACTTC.